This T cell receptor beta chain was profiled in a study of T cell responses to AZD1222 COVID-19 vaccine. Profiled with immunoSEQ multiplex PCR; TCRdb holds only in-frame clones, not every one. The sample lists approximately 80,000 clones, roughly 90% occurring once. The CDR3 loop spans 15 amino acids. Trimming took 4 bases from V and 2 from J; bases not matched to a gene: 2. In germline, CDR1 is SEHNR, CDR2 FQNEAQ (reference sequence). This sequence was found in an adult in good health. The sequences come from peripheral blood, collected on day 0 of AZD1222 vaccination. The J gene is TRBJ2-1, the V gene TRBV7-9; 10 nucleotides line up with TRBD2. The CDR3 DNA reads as TGTGCCAGCAGCTACCTAGCGGGAGCCTACAATGAGCAGTTCTTC. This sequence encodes CASSYLAGAYNEQFF. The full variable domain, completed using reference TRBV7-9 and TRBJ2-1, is DTGVSQNPRHKITKRGQNVTFRCDPISEHNRLYWYRQTLGQGPEFLTYFQNEAQLEKSRLLSDRFSAERPKGSFSTLEIQRTEQGDSAMYLCASSYLAGAYNEQFFGPGTRLTVL.